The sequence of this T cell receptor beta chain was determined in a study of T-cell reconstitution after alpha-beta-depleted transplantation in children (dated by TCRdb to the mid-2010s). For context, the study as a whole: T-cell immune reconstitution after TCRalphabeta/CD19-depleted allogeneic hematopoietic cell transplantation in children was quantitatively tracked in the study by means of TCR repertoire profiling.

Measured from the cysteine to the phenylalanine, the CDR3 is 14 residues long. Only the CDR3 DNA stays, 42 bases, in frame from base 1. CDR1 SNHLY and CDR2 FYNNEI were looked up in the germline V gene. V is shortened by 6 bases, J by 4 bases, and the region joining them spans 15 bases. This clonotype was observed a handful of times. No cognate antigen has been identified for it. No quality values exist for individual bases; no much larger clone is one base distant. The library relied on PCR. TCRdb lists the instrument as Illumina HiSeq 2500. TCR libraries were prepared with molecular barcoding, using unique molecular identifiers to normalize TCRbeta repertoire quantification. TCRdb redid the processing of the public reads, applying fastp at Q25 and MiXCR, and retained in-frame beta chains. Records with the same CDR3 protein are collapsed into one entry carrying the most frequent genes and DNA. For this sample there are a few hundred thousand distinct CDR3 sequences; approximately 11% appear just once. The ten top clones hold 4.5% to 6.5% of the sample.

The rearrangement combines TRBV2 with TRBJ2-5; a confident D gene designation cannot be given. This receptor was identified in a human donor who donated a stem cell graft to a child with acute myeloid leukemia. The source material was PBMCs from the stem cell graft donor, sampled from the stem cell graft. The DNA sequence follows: TGTGCCAGCAGCGACCCGACCTGGGGAGAGACCCAGTACTTC. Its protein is CASSDPTWGETQYF.